This T cell receptor (beta chain) was documented in a study of technical replicates of blood from several donors. Produced via immunoSEQ multiplex PCR; TCRdb's table is partial and in-frame only. The profile covers about 69,000 clones, with approximately 89% appearing a single time and 4% to 5% taken by the ten largest. This CDR3 is 15 amino acids long. Trimming took off 2 bases at V and 3 bases at J, with 13 bases between the two ends. Germline assignment: CDR1 MNHNS and CDR2 SASEGT. This chain joins TRBV6-1 and TRBJ1-1; D remains ambiguous. The source is a human donor in good health. Some clones in this sample may be carry-over from other donors' samples. Material for sequencing was PBMCs. CDR3 sequence: CASSERTYSDTEAFF. DNA for the CDR3: TGTGCCAGCAGTGAACGTACTTATAGTGACACTGAAGCTTTCTTT.